This is a list of T cell receptor beta chains from one sample in a study of blood T cell repertoires in COVID-19. This table comes from immunoSEQ multiplex PCR, and its TCRdb copy is limited to in-frame clones, with some not included. The table lists about 75,000 clones, 75% to 95% of them singletons, with about 7% in the top ten. The sequencing input was peripheral blood. These receptors were collected from a human donor in a cohort sampled during active COVID-19. The CDR3 runs from the conserved cysteine through the conserved F or W. The D gene is left open where the match is weak. Some rows have no size entry. The others give once, few or many, or a class for an expanded clone.

clone_size: -; j_call: TRBJ1-2; d_call: TRBD1; v_call: TRBV5-4; cdr3_nt: TGTGCCAGCAGCCCAGGACAGGGTAACTATGGCTACACCTTC; cdr3_aa: CASSPGQGNYGYTF
clone_size: -; j_call: TRBJ1-1; d_call: -; v_call: TRBV27; cdr3_nt: TGTGCCAGCAGTTTTGGGGTAAGGGGCGTAGAGGCTTTCTTT; cdr3_aa: CASSFGVRGVEAFF
clone_size: -; j_call: TRBJ1-1; d_call: -; v_call: TRBV19; cdr3_nt: TGTGCCACTAACGAACCGGGACTTGAAGCTTTCTTT; cdr3_aa: CATNEPGLEAFF
clone_size: -; j_call: TRBJ2-1; d_call: -; v_call: TRBV3-1/TRBV3-2; cdr3_nt: TGTGCCAGCAGCCTACTGGGGAGTATATCCTACAATGAGCAGTTCTTC; cdr3_aa: CASSLLGSISYNEQFF
clone_size: -; j_call: TRBJ1-1; d_call: -; v_call: TRBV28; cdr3_nt: TGTGCCAGCAGTTCCGACGGACAGCCGAACACTGAAGCTTTCTTT; cdr3_aa: CASSSDGQPNTEAFF
clone_size: once; j_call: TRBJ2-7; d_call: TRBD1; v_call: TRBV6-5; cdr3_nt: TGTGCCAGCAGTTACGTAGGGGGCGACTACGAGCAGTACTTC; cdr3_aa: CASSYVGGDYEQYF
clone_size: -; j_call: TRBJ1-1; d_call: TRBD1; v_call: TRBV6-5; cdr3_nt: TGTGCCAGCATTCGGGGGGGACAGGGGGCCACTGAAGCTTTCTTT; cdr3_aa: CASIRGGQGATEAFF
clone_size: -; j_call: TRBJ1-2; d_call: -; v_call: TRBV5-3; cdr3_nt: TGTGCCAGAAGCTTGCGATGGCAGGATGGCTACACCTTC; cdr3_aa: CARSLRWQDGYTF
clone_size: once; j_call: TRBJ1-5; d_call: TRBD1; v_call: TRBV5-6; cdr3_nt: TGTGCCAGCAGCTATGGACAGGGTGGCCAGCCCCAGCATTTT; cdr3_aa: CASSYGQGGQPQHF
clone_size: once; j_call: TRBJ2-7; d_call: -; v_call: TRBV7-6; cdr3_nt: TGTGCCAGCAGCTCCACCCTACTCTCCTACGAGCAGTACTTC; cdr3_aa: CASSSTLLSYEQYF
clone_size: -; j_call: TRBJ2-7; d_call: -; v_call: TRBV2; cdr3_nt: TGTGCCAGCAGTGAAGAGCCCTACGAGCAGTACTTC; cdr3_aa: CASSEEPYEQYF
clone_size: -; j_call: TRBJ2-2; d_call: TRBD2; v_call: TRBV2; cdr3_nt: TGTGCCAGCAGTCCCCGTGTAGCGGGGGCCCACCCAGACCCAGGGGAGCTGTTTTTT; cdr3_aa: CASSPRVAGAHPDPGELFF
clone_size: -; j_call: TRBJ1-5; d_call: -; v_call: TRBV6-5; cdr3_nt: TGTGCCAGCAGAACAGGGAGTAATCAGCCCCAGCATTTT; cdr3_aa: CASRTGSNQPQHF
clone_size: -; j_call: TRBJ1-2; d_call: -; v_call: TRBV6-6; cdr3_nt: TGTGCCAGCAGTCCCCCCCCGTCAGGGGTAGGATCTGGGAAAAACTATGGCTACACCTTC; cdr3_aa: CASSPPPSGVGSGKNYGYTF
clone_size: -; j_call: TRBJ2-7; d_call: TRBD1; v_call: TRBV6-5; cdr3_nt: TGTGCCAGCAGCTCTCCGAAGGGGGCGATCTACGAGCAGTACTTC; cdr3_aa: CASSSPKGAIYEQYF
clone_size: -; j_call: TRBJ2-5; d_call: TRBD2; v_call: TRBV19; cdr3_nt: TGTGCCAGTAGTATTTCGGGCACTAGCGGGGCCCACGGGAAAGAGACCCAGTACTTC; cdr3_aa: CASSISGTSGAHGKETQYF
clone_size: -; j_call: TRBJ1-1; d_call: -; v_call: TRBV27; cdr3_nt: TGTGCCAGCAGTAGAGAAGGACTCGAGAACGGTGAAGCTTTCTTT; cdr3_aa: CASSREGLENGEAFF
clone_size: -; j_call: TRBJ1-5; d_call: TRBD1; v_call: TRBV28; cdr3_nt: TGTGCCAGCAGTCCGGGACAGGATTATCAGCCCCAGCATTTT; cdr3_aa: CASSPGQDYQPQHF
clone_size: -; j_call: TRBJ2-2; d_call: -; v_call: TRBV18; cdr3_nt: TGTGCCAGCTCACCAAGCCCGGGACTCCCTGGCACCGGGGAGCTGTTTTTT; cdr3_aa: CASSPSPGLPGTGELFF
clone_size: -; j_call: TRBJ2-5; d_call: -; v_call: TRBV19; cdr3_nt: TGTGCCAGTAGTATAGATCCTAGCACAGAGACCCAGTACTTC; cdr3_aa: CASSIDPSTETQYF
clone_size: -; j_call: TRBJ1-1; d_call: -; v_call: TRBV19; cdr3_nt: TGTGCCAGTAGTATAGACAGGGGAGCTTTCTTT; cdr3_aa: CASSIDRGAFF
clone_size: once; j_call: TRBJ1-2; d_call: TRBD1; v_call: TRBV12-3/TRBV12-4; cdr3_nt: TGTGCCAGCCGACCCGGACAGGAGGGTGGCTACACCTTC; cdr3_aa: CASRPGQEGGYTF
clone_size: -; j_call: TRBJ1-4; d_call: -; v_call: TRBV10-3; cdr3_nt: TGTGCCATCGGGCGGGACTACAATGAAAAACTGTTTTTT; cdr3_aa: CAIGRDYNEKLFF
clone_size: -; j_call: TRBJ2-1; d_call: -; v_call: TRBV11-3; cdr3_nt: TGTGCCAGCAGCTTAGGGGGGGTCGCGTATGAGCAGTTCTTC; cdr3_aa: CASSLGGVAYEQFF